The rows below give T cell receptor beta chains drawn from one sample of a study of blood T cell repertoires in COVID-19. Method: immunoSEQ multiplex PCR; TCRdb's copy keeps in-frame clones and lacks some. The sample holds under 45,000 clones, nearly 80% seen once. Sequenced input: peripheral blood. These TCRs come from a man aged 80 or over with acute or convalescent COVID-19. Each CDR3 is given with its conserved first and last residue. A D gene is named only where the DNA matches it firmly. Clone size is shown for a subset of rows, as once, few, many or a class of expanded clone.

TGTGCCAGCAGGGTGGTGGCGGGGGGTGAGCAGTACTTC CASRVVAGGEQYF TRBJ2-7 . TRBV28 TRBD2
TGTGCCAGTTCGACAGGGCGTTACGAGCAGTACTTC CASSTGRYEQYF TRBJ2-7 . TRBV27 TRBD1
TGCGCCAGCAGCCCCAGGGGGGTGGCTAATGAAAAACTGTTTTTT CASSPRGVANEKLFF TRBJ1-4 . TRBV4-1 TRBD1
TGTGCCAGCAGCCAAGTACTAGCGGAGCACAATGAGCAGTTCTTC CASSQVLAEHNEQFF TRBJ2-1 . TRBV4-2 TRBD2
TGTGCCAGCAGCTTAAAGGCGGGAGGATACAATGAGCAGTTCTTC CASSLKAGGYNEQFF TRBJ2-1 . TRBV7-7 TRBD2
TGTGCCAGCAGCTTATCGAGCAATCAGCCCCAGCATTTT CASSLSSNQPQHF TRBJ1-5 . TRBV7-3 .
TGTGCCTGGAGTGTATACTTGGCAGGGAACACCGGGGAGCTGTTTTTT CAWSVYLAGNTGELFF TRBJ2-2 few TRBV30 .
TGTGCCAGCAGCCAACAGGGAGGAACTAATGAAAAACTGTTTTTT CASSQQGGTNEKLFF TRBJ1-4 . TRBV3-1/TRBV3-2 .
TGTGCCAGCAGCCAACTAGCGAAACGGATGGAGGGTGAGCAGTTCTTC CASSQLAKRMEGEQFF TRBJ2-1 . TRBV4-2 .
TGTGCCAGCAGCCGCGGAGCGGGAGTTGGCAAAGGCATTCAGTACTTC CASSRGAGVGKGIQYF TRBJ2-4 . TRBV5-8 TRBD2
TGCAGCCCTTGGTCCGCGGGAGGGGACAATGAGCAGTTCTTC CSPWSAGGDNEQFF TRBJ2-1 . TRBV29-1 TRBD2
TGTGCCAGCAGTGCCCCGACTAGCGGGAGGTTCAACGAGCAGTACTTC CASSAPTSGRFNEQYF TRBJ2-7 few TRBV2 TRBD2
TGTGCCACCAGTGACCCCACTCAGGGCGCCTACGAGCAGTACTTC CATSDPTQGAYEQYF TRBJ2-7 . TRBV24-1 .
TGTGCCAGCAGTGAGGGGCCCGACTACGAGCAGTACTTC CASSEGPDYEQYF TRBJ2-7 few TRBV6-1 .
TGTGCCAGCAGGCAAACTAGCGGGAGGCCTAAAAAAGAGACCCAGTACTTC CASRQTSGRPKKETQYF TRBJ2-5 . TRBV28 TRBD2
TGCGCCAGCAGCTTGGACGCCGCCAGGGGGGAGCTGTTTTTT CASSLDAARGELFF TRBJ2-2 . TRBV5-1 .
TGTGCCATCAGCCGACAGGACAGAGGCAATGAAGCTTTCTTT CAISRQDRGNEAFF TRBJ1-1 . TRBV10-3 .
TGTGCCAGCAGCTTAGGGCGGGACAGAAAAGGGCAGTTCTTC CASSLGRDRKGQFF TRBJ2-1 few TRBV7-9 .
TGCGCCAGCAGCTTGAAAGGGGGGGCTGACTACGAGCAGTACTTC CASSLKGGADYEQYF TRBJ2-7 . TRBV5-1 .
TGTGCCACCAAACCCAGGGGGACTGTTGAGCAGTACTTC CATKPRGTVEQYF TRBJ2-7 . TRBV13 .
TGTGCCAGCAGCTTAAATGGCGGGGAGAAGAACACCGGGGAGCTGTTTTTT CASSLNGGEKNTGELFF TRBJ2-2 . TRBV7-3 .
TGTGCCAGCAGCCAAGAAGGGAGGGCTCGTTCACCCCTCCACTTT CASSQEGRARSPLHF TRBJ1-6 . TRBV5-4 .
TGCGCCAGCAGCCAAGATCTAGCTAGCGGATCGGGCAACGAGCAGTACTTC CASSQDLASGSGNEQYF TRBJ2-7 once TRBV4-3 TRBD2
TGTGCCAGCAGCCAAGGTTACCAGCAAGAGACCCAGTACTTC CASSQGYQQETQYF TRBJ2-5 few TRBV4-2 .
TGTGCCAGCAGCCGCAGGGATACGCAGTATTTT CASSRRDTQYF TRBJ2-3 . TRBV12-3/TRBV12-4 .
TGTGCCAGCAGCCAACATGGGACAGGCTCTAATGAGCAGTTCTTC CASSQHGTGSNEQFF TRBJ2-1 . TRBV6-5 TRBD1
TGTGCCAGCAGTTTGGAGGGGCGGGGGGGCTCCAATGAGCAGTTCTTC CASSLEGRGGSNEQFF TRBJ2-1 . TRBV28 TRBD2
TGTGCCAGCAGTCGGGCAGGGGGCTACGAGCAGTACTTC CASSRAGGYEQYF TRBJ2-7 . TRBV6-5 TRBD1
TGTGCCAGCCATTATACAGGGGGAGACTATGGCTACACCTTC CASHYTGGDYGYTF TRBJ1-2 . TRBV2 TRBD1
TGTGCCAGCAGCCAAGAGCTAGATGAGCAGTTCTTC CASSQELDEQFF TRBJ2-1 . TRBV3-1/TRBV3-2 .
TGCGCCAGCAGCTACAGGGGAAAAGGTGAAAAACTGTTTTTT CASSYRGKGEKLFF TRBJ1-4 few TRBV10-1 TRBD1
TGTGCCAGCAGCTTTCCCGGACTAGCGGGGTACAATGAGCAGTTCTTC CASSFPGLAGYNEQFF TRBJ2-1 . TRBV5-5 TRBD2
TGTGCCAGCACCACAGGAGATCAGCCCCAGCATTTT CASTTGDQPQHF TRBJ1-5 . TRBV2 .
TGTGCTAGTGGTTTTGGAAGGGGACTAGAGACCCAGTACTTC CASGFGRGLETQYF TRBJ2-5 . TRBV12-5 .
TGCAGTGCTAGTGGCAGTCGCGAGCAGTACTTC CSASGSREQYF TRBJ2-7 few TRBV20-1 .
TGTGCCAGCACCCCTGCTGGGACAGGTACCTACGAGCAGTACTTC CASTPAGTGTYEQYF TRBJ2-7 . TRBV6-5 TRBD1
TGTGCCAGCAGTGAAGCGCTCCTAGTAGGCTACAATGAGCAGTTCTTC CASSEALLVGYNEQFF TRBJ2-1 . TRBV2 .
TGTGCCTGGGCCGGACAGCTTAACTATGGCTACACCTTC CAWAGQLNYGYTF TRBJ1-2 few TRBV30 .
TGTGCCAGCAGCCCGCGACAGCTGAATTCACCCCTCCACTTT CASSPRQLNSPLHF TRBJ1-6 . TRBV7-2 .
TGTGCCAGCAGCCGATACAGGGGAAACTATGGCTACACCTTC CASSRYRGNYGYTF TRBJ1-2 . TRBV13 TRBD1
TGTGCCAGCAGCTCGGACAGGGGGAGCACTGAAGCTTTCTTT CASSSDRGSTEAFF TRBJ1-1 few TRBV6-4 TRBD1
TGTGCCCCCGGCGCGGGCAGCGAAGAGACCCAGTACTTC CAPGAGSEETQYF TRBJ2-5 once TRBV5-5 .
TGCAGTCCAGACAGTCCCAATGAGCAGTTCTTC CSPDSPNEQFF TRBJ2-1 . TRBV20-1 .
TGTGCCAGCAGTTTAAACAGAAACACAGATACGCAGTATTTT CASSLNRNTDTQYF TRBJ2-3 . TRBV27 .
TGTGCCAGCAGTTTAAGAAGCGGGGAGGAGACCCAGTACTTC CASSLRSGEETQYF TRBJ2-5 . TRBV27 TRBD2
TGTGCCAGCAGCATTAACAGGGGGTTATATCAGCCCCAGCATTTT CASSINRGLYQPQHF TRBJ1-5 . TRBV7-3 TRBD1
TGTGCCAGTAGTTTCGGAGGGAGCTCCTACGAGCAGTACTTC CASSFGGSSYEQYF TRBJ2-7 once TRBV19 .
TGTGCCAGCAGCCAAGGCCTACCCCCCTACTACGAGCAGTACTTC CASSQGLPPYYEQYF TRBJ2-7 . TRBV3-1/TRBV3-2 .
TGTGCCAGCGAGGGGCGGGAAGAAAAACTGTTTTTT CASEGREEKLFF TRBJ1-4 once TRBV7-9 .
TGTGCCAGCAGCGGACGGGACAGGGGAAACTATGGCTACACCTTC CASSGRDRGNYGYTF TRBJ1-2 once TRBV4-2 TRBD1
TGCGCCAGCAGCCAAGCCGCCCGGGGGGGCAGGGAAAAACTGTTTTTT CASSQAARGGREKLFF TRBJ1-4 . TRBV4-3 .
TGCGCCAGCCGTTCATCAGACAGTTTCGCTAATGAAAAACTGTTTTTT CASRSSDSFANEKLFF TRBJ1-4 . TRBV5-1 .
TGTGCTAGCAGTCGCAGTAGCGGGAGCCACGATACGCAGTATTTT CASSRSSGSHDTQYF TRBJ2-3 . TRBV7-7 TRBD2
TGTGCCAGCAGCTTAATCGTCAGCTCTGGGGCCAACGTCCTGACTTTC CASSLIVSSGANVLTF TRBJ2-6 . TRBV7-3 .
TGTGCCAGCAGCTCACTATACCTGCACTCCTATAATTCACCCCTCCACTTT CASSSLYLHSYNSPLHF TRBJ1-6 . TRBV5-6 .
TGTGCCAGTAGTATAGATCGGAGGCTCGCGACAGATACGCAGTATTTT CASSIDRRLATDTQYF TRBJ2-3 . TRBV19 .
TGTGCCAGCAGTGATGGTCAGCCTCGGGGGACCCAGTACTTC CASSDGQPRGTQYF TRBJ2-5 once TRBV6-1 .
TGTGTCAGAAGCTTAGTTAGGACAGGAGGGAATCAGCCCCAGCATTTT CVRSLVRTGGNQPQHF TRBJ1-5 . TRBV7-5 .
TGTGCCAGCAGTTCCCGGACTAGCGTCCCAAATGAGCAGTTCTTC CASSSRTSVPNEQFF TRBJ2-1 once TRBV27 TRBD2
TGTGCCAGCAGCTTGGCGGGGGGGCCCAAAAGCACAGATACGCAGTATTTT CASSLAGGPKSTDTQYF TRBJ2-3 . TRBV5-6 TRBD2